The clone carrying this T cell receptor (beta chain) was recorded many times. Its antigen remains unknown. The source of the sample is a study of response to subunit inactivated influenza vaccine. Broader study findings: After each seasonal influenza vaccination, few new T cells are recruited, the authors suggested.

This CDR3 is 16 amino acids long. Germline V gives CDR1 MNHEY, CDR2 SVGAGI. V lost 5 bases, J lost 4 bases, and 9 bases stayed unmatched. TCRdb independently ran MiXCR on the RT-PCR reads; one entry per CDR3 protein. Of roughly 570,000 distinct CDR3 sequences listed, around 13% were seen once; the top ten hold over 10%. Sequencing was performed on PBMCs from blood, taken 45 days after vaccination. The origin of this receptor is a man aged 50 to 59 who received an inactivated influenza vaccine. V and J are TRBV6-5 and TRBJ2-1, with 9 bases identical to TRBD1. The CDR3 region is CASSHPGQGGYNEQFF. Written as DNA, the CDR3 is TGTGCCAGCAGTCACCCGGGACAGGGAGGGTACAATGAGCAGTTCTTC.